These T cell receptor beta chains were read from a single sample in a study of memory CD4+ T cells and cytomegalovirus serostatus. Generated by immunoSEQ multiplex PCR, the TCRdb table keeps only in-frame clones and is missing some. The sample includes 45,000 to 55,000 clones, about 80% seen only once; the top ten take around 1.6%. Sequenced input: memory CD4+ T cells from blood. These TCRs come from an adult in good health and CMV-seronegative. CDR3s include the opening cysteine and the closing phenylalanine or tryptophan. The D gene is left open where the match is weak. For some rows the clone size is stated as once, few or many, or as a class when expanded; others skip it.

J: TRBJ2-6
D: TRBD2
size: .
V: TRBV28
CDR3: CASSFRLAGGAGANVLTF
DNA: TGTGCCAGCAGTTTTAGGCTAGCGGGAGGTGCTGGGGCCAACGTCCTGACTTTC

J: TRBJ1-2
D: .
size: once
V: TRBV28
CDR3: CASSLYESAYGYTF
DNA: TGTGCCAGCAGTTTGTACGAATCTGCCTATGGCTACACCTTC

J: TRBJ1-5
D: .
size: .
V: TRBV6-5
CDR3: CASSSGVRNQPQHF
DNA: TGTGCCAGCAGCTCAGGGGTTCGCAATCAGCCCCAGCATTTT

J: TRBJ1-1
D: .
size: .
V: TRBV6-5
CDR3: CASSYNREAFF
DNA: TGTGCCAGCAGTTACAACCGAGAAGCTTTCTTT

J: TRBJ2-7
D: .
size: .
V: TRBV13
CDR3: CASSLYREGVEQYF
DNA: TGTGCCAGCAGCTTATACAGGGAAGGGGTCGAGCAGTACTTC

J: TRBJ1-3
D: .
size: .
V: TRBV7-9
CDR3: CASRPKRMTAGGNTIYF
DNA: TGTGCCAGCAGACCAAAACGAATGACCGCGGGAGGAAACACCATATATTTT

J: TRBJ1-3
D: .
size: .
V: TRBV7-8
CDR3: CASSSDGRSGNTIYF
DNA: TGTGCCAGCAGCTCGGACGGCCGCTCTGGAAACACCATATATTTT

J: TRBJ1-5
D: .
size: .
V: TRBV2
CDR3: CASSEGLHQPQHF
DNA: TGTGCCAGCAGTGAAGGGCTACACCAGCCCCAGCATTTT

J: TRBJ1-2
D: .
size: .
V: TRBV6-1
CDR3: CASSEADGGGYGYTF
DNA: TGTGCCAGCAGTGAAGCGGATGGGGGAGGATATGGCTACACCTTC

J: TRBJ2-3
D: TRBD1
size: .
V: TRBV9
CDR3: CASNLQGSDTQYF
DNA: TGTGCCAGCAATTTACAGGGGTCAGATACGCAGTATTTT

J: TRBJ2-2
D: TRBD2
size: .
V: TRBV7-2
CDR3: CASSLVGTSRAGELFF
DNA: TGTGCCAGCAGCTTAGTAGGGACTAGTCGCGCCGGGGAGCTGTTTTTT

J: TRBJ2-6
D: .
size: .
V: TRBV6-6
CDR3: CASSYSAGSGANVLTF
DNA: TGTGCCAGCAGTTACTCGGCAGGGAGTGGGGCCAACGTCCTGACTTTC

J: TRBJ1-5
D: TRBD1
size: once
V: TRBV10-3
CDR3: CAISESPGQGAYQPQHF
DNA: TGTGCCATCAGTGAGTCACCGGGACAGGGGGCTTATCAGCCCCAGCATTTT

J: TRBJ2-7
D: .
size: .
V: TRBV5-4
CDR3: CASSSGTLSEQYF
DNA: TGTGCCAGCAGTTCCGGGACTCTTAGCGAGCAGTACTTC

J: TRBJ2-2
D: .
size: .
V: TRBV28
CDR3: CASSFDTRTANTGELFF
DNA: TGTGCCAGCAGTTTTGATACTCGGACCGCGAACACCGGGGAGCTGTTTTTT

J: TRBJ2-1
D: .
size: .
V: TRBV4-2
CDR3: CASSQDTAYNEQFF
DNA: TGTGCCAGCAGCCAAGATACAGCCTACAATGAGCAGTTCTTC

J: TRBJ2-2
D: .
size: .
V: TRBV5-1
CDR3: CASNRAMTGELFF
DNA: TGCGCCAGCAATAGGGCGATGACAGGGGAGCTGTTTTTT

J: TRBJ2-7
D: TRBD1
size: .
V: TRBV19
CDR3: CASSTSGTGAEQYF
DNA: TGTGCCAGTAGTACCTCCGGGACAGGGGCCGAGCAGTACTTC

J: TRBJ2-1
D: TRBD2
size: .
V: TRBV7-8
CDR3: CASSPMILRGSSNEQFF
DNA: TGTGCCAGCAGTCCGATGATCTTGCGGGGGAGTTCCAATGAGCAGTTCTTC

J: TRBJ1-5
D: .
size: .
V: TRBV28
CDR3: CASSFGVRDLNQPQHF
DNA: TGTGCCAGCAGTTTTGGTGTGAGGGATCTCAATCAGCCCCAGCATTTT

J: TRBJ2-7
D: .
size: .
V: TRBV29-1
CDR3: CSVSGVDPYEQYF
DNA: TGCAGCGTTTCAGGGGTAGACCCCTACGAGCAGTACTTC

J: TRBJ1-2
D: TRBD1
size: medium-sized
V: TRBV6-1
CDR3: CASSEARGGGYGYTF
DNA: TGTGCCAGCAGTGAAGCGAGAGGGGGCGGCTATGGCTACACCTTC

J: TRBJ1-1
D: .
size: .
V: TRBV27
CDR3: CASSPRQRSEAFF
DNA: TGTGCCAGCAGTCCACGACAGCGTTCTGAAGCTTTCTTT

J: TRBJ2-5
D: TRBD1
size: .
V: TRBV5-5
CDR3: CASTPWGRGRGGQETQYF
DNA: TGTGCCAGCACCCCTTGGGGCAGGGGGCGCGGAGGCCAAGAGACCCAGTACTTC

J: TRBJ1-2
D: .
size: .
V: TRBV27
CDR3: CASSLFSQGSGYTF
DNA: TGTGCCAGCAGTTTATTCTCACAGGGTTCCGGCTACACCTTC

J: TRBJ2-3
D: TRBD2
size: .
V: TRBV5-8
CDR3: CASSSLAGSGTDTQYF
DNA: TGTGCCAGCAGCTCCCTAGCGGGTTCGGGGACAGATACGCAGTATTTT

J: TRBJ2-4
D: TRBD1
size: medium-sized
V: TRBV5-4
CDR3: CASSRGQENIQYF
DNA: TGTGCCAGCAGCCGGGGACAGGAAAACATTCAGTACTTC

J: TRBJ2-6
D: .
size: .
V: TRBV27
CDR3: CASTSNSGANVLTF
DNA: TGTGCCAGCACTTCGAACTCTGGGGCCAACGTCCTGACTTTC

J: TRBJ1-5
D: .
size: .
V: TRBV5-6
CDR3: CASSLGNSNQPQHF
DNA: TGTGCCAGCAGCTTGGGAAATAGCAATCAGCCCCAGCATTTT

J: TRBJ1-1
D: TRBD1
size: .
V: TRBV27
CDR3: CASSLVTGGNSEAFF
DNA: TGTGCCAGCAGTTTGGTGACAGGGGGCAACTCTGAAGCTTTCTTT

J: TRBJ1-2
D: TRBD1
size: .
V: TRBV6-6
CDR3: CATATGRLGYTF
DNA: TGTGCCACCGCGACAGGGAGATTAGGCTACACCTTC

J: TRBJ2-3
D: .
size: .
V: TRBV4-3
CDR3: CASSQAQGTDTQYF
DNA: TGCGCCAGCAGCCAGGCACAGGGAACCGATACGCAGTATTTT

J: TRBJ2-2
D: TRBD2
size: .
V: TRBV6-5
CDR3: CASSSEIAGKTGELFF
DNA: TGTGCCAGCAGTTCTGAGATAGCGGGAAAAACCGGGGAGCTGTTTTTT

J: TRBJ2-5
D: .
size: .
V: TRBV5-4
CDR3: CASSLLGNSETQYF
DNA: TGTGCCAGCAGCTTGCTAGGGAACTCCGAGACCCAGTACTTC

J: TRBJ1-2
D: TRBD1
size: .
V: TRBV23-1
CDR3: CASSQTWTGDPYGYTF
DNA: TGCGCCAGCAGTCAGACTTGGACAGGGGACCCCTATGGCTACACCTTC

J: TRBJ2-1
D: .
size: .
V: TRBV28
CDR3: CASSKEYNEQFF
DNA: TGTGCCAGCAGTAAGGAATACAATGAGCAGTTCTTC

J: TRBJ2-2
D: TRBD2
size: .
V: TRBV4-2
CDR3: CASSPLTSGPLGTGELFF
DNA: TGTGCCAGCAGCCCACTGACTAGCGGCCCTCTCGGGACCGGGGAGCTGTTTTTT

J: TRBJ1-6
D: .
size: .
V: TRBV28
CDR3: CASGGVSSYNSPLHF
DNA: TGTGCCAGCGGCGGGGTCAGCTCCTATAATTCACCCCTCCACTTT

J: TRBJ1-1
D: .
size: medium-sized
V: TRBV27
CDR3: CASSLSGVRVTEAFF
DNA: TGTGCCAGCAGTTTATCGGGGGTCAGGGTCACTGAAGCTTTCTTT

J: TRBJ2-4
D: .
size: .
V: TRBV18
CDR3: CASSPRDTSRENIQYF
DNA: TGTGCCAGCTCACCGCGGGACACCTCCCGGGAGAACATTCAGTACTTC

J: TRBJ1-5
D: .
size: .
V: TRBV6-5
CDR3: CASSYSGGSSNQPQHF
DNA: TGTGCCAGCAGTTACTCGGGAGGGTCGAGCAATCAGCCCCAGCATTTT

J: TRBJ1-2
D: TRBD1
size: .
V: TRBV28
CDR3: CASSPRQGGYTF
DNA: TGTGCCAGCAGTCCAAGACAGGGTGGCTACACCTTC

J: TRBJ2-5
D: .
size: .
V: TRBV4-3
CDR3: CASSQDSGGGGTQYF
DNA: TGCGCCAGCAGCCAAGATAGTGGGGGCGGCGGGACCCAGTACTTC

J: TRBJ1-3
D: .
size: .
V: TRBV7-2
CDR3: CASSPDRTGNTIYF
DNA: TGTGCCAGCAGTCCCGACAGGACCGGAAACACCATATATTTT

J: TRBJ1-5
D: TRBD1
size: .
V: TRBV27
CDR3: CASSLSKPGQSSNQPQHF
DNA: TGTGCCAGCAGTTTATCCAAACCGGGACAGTCTAGCAATCAGCCCCAGCATTTT

J: TRBJ1-2
D: .
size: .
V: TRBV28
CDR3: CASSPTDSLGGYTF
DNA: TGTGCCAGCAGTCCCACGGACAGTCTGGGGGGCTACACCTTC

J: TRBJ1-1
D: TRBD1
size: .
V: TRBV11-2
CDR3: CASRYQGARTEAFF
DNA: TGTGCCAGCAGGTATCAGGGGGCGAGGACTGAAGCTTTCTTT

J: TRBJ2-7
D: .
size: once
V: TRBV7-2
CDR3: CASSLQAYSSYEQYF
DNA: TGTGCCAGCAGCTTACAGGCGTACAGCTCCTACGAGCAGTACTTC

J: TRBJ2-5
D: TRBD1
size: .
V: TRBV5-4
CDR3: CASSLDIDRAETQYF
DNA: TGTGCCAGCAGCTTGGATATCGACAGGGCAGAGACCCAGTACTTC

J: TRBJ1-2
D: .
size: once
V: TRBV28
CDR3: CASSDVRGYTF
DNA: TGTGCCAGCAGCGACGTCCGTGGCTACACCTTC

J: TRBJ2-5
D: .
size: .
V: TRBV2
CDR3: CASSETQETQYF
DNA: TGTGCCAGCAGTGAAACCCAAGAGACCCAGTACTTC

J: TRBJ1-2
D: TRBD1
size: .
V: TRBV27
CDR3: CASSLRATGIGHGYTF
DNA: TGTGCCAGCAGTTTAAGGGCGACAGGGATAGGACACGGCTACACCTTC

J: TRBJ1-2
D: .
size: .
V: TRBV10-1
CDR3: CASSDRTLGGYTF
DNA: TGCGCCAGCAGTGACCGGACCTTGGGAGGCTACACCTTC

J: TRBJ2-3
D: TRBD2
size: .
V: TRBV27
CDR3: CASKLGLAGAWDTQYF
DNA: TGTGCCAGCAAATTGGGACTAGCGGGAGCTTGGGATACGCAGTATTTT

J: TRBJ2-1
D: .
size: .
V: TRBV2
CDR3: CASSDVNEQFF
DNA: TGTGCCAGCAGTGATGTTAATGAGCAGTTCTTC

J: TRBJ1-1
D: .
size: few
V: TRBV19
CDR3: CASSSPSEGYMNTEAFF
DNA: TGTGCCAGTAGTAGCCCCTCGGAGGGTTACATGAACACTGAAGCTTTCTTT

J: TRBJ1-1
D: TRBD1
size: .
V: TRBV6-6
CDR3: CASSSTGTGVTEAFF
DNA: TGTGCCAGCAGTTCGACCGGGACAGGGGTCACTGAAGCTTTCTTT

J: TRBJ1-5
D: .
size: .
V: TRBV5-6
CDR3: CASSWGTDSNQPQHF
DNA: TGTGCCAGCAGCTGGGGGACGGATAGCAATCAGCCCCAGCATTTT

J: TRBJ1-5
D: .
size: .
V: TRBV9
CDR3: CASSSDSGPNQPQHF
DNA: TGTGCCAGCAGCTCAGACTCGGGTCCCAATCAGCCCCAGCATTTT

J: TRBJ1-2
D: TRBD1
size: few
V: TRBV4-3
CDR3: CASSQGPGQGTGGYTF
DNA: TGCGCCAGCAGCCAAGGACCGGGACAGGGAACGGGGGGCTACACCTTC